This T cell receptor beta chain was sequenced during a study of cytomegalovirus exposure and HLA in healthy donors. Produced via immunoSEQ multiplex PCR; TCRdb's table is partial and in-frame only. The data show over 100,000 clones, 89% seen once. Per germline, CDR1 SGHTA and CDR2 FQGNSA. Trimming removed 3 bases at V and 3 bases at J, with 15 bases between. The CDR3 has 16 amino acids. This clonotype was sampled from a woman under 30 in good health and CMV-seronegative. This chain joins TRBV7-2 and TRBJ1-5; no definite D call. Specimen: PBMCs. For the CDR3, the DNA is TGTGCCAGCAGCTTCCCCGAGGGCGAACCCAATCAGCCCCAGCATTTT. This encodes CASSFPEGEPNQPQHF.